Listed below are T cell receptor beta chains from one sample, sequenced in a study of blood T cells in healthy people across ages. One entry per CDR3 protein results from TCRdb running MiXCR on the 5' RACE reads. The data show 650,000 or so distinct CDR3 sequences, under 65% seen once. Sequenced input: blood. These receptors all come from a woman older than 75 in good health. Each CDR3 is given without its conserved first and last residue. A D gene is named only where the DNA matches it firmly.

TRBV5-1,NA,TRBJ2-7,ASSLSERREQY
TRBV29-1,NA,TRBJ2-5,SVDVGAETQY
TRBV27,NA,TRBJ2-7,ASSPYDSGRDYEQY
TRBV29-1,NA,TRBJ2-1,SVVPMAGANEQF
TRBV28,NA,TRBJ1-4,ASSFPPKGDEKLF
TRBV6-6,NA,TRBJ1-1,ASSSRGYTEAF
TRBV20-1,NA,TRBJ1-1,SARDLEGRHTEAF
TRBV5-1,TRBD2,TRBJ2-3,ASSALAGLDTQY
TRBV6-4,TRBD2,TRBJ2-3,ASRAGPGTDTQY
TRBV28,NA,TRBJ1-1,AGSLLLGGTEAF
TRBV7-2,NA,TRBJ1-5,ASSRLGASNQPQH
TRBV29-1,NA,TRBJ1-2,SVEGIDAYGYT
TRBV20-1,NA,TRBJ1-1,SASSGMNTEAF
TRBV28,TRBD1,TRBJ1-2,ASRPPGGKRGYT
TRBV9,NA,TRBJ1-5,ASSVGTLPNQPQH
TRBV7-2,NA,NA,ASSLEQVTEQY
TRBV20-1,TRBD2,TRBJ2-7,SAASGTSGKQY
TRBV5-5,NA,TRBJ2-4,ASSPGGGRDVDIQY
TRBV29-1,TRBD1,TRBJ1-6,SVTTDRNNSPLH
TRBV28,TRBD2,TRBJ2-7,ASSSPSPGRAYEQY
TRBV7-2,NA,TRBJ1-1,ASSEPTVNTEAF
TRBV10-3,TRBD2,TRBJ2-2,AISESVSGRSGELF
TRBV4-1,NA,TRBJ2-3,ASSQDPLQRRVTDTQY
TRBV5-1,TRBD1,TRBJ1-4,ASSLVDREDRNEKLF
TRBV10-3,TRBD1,TRBJ2-1,AINRSSGQGAKNEQF
TRBV10-3,TRBD1,NA,AISESGTGSGNEQY
TRBV5-1,TRBD1,TRBJ2-1,ASSSPSGQGYNEQF